The T cell receptor beta chain under discussion was sequenced for a study of T cell responses to AZD1222 COVID-19 vaccine. Clones were sequenced by immunoSEQ multiplex PCR, and TCRdb holds only the in-frame ones, with some missing. Of around 130,000 clones in the sample, 93% are singletons; the top ten hold about 0.91%. Regarding the study as a whole: Mostly white British, mostly female donors; authors suggested clonal diversity may be underestimated. The breadth and depth of Spike-specific TCRs increased once two AZD1222 doses had been given. Across spike, vaccine-associated CD4 TCRs were found, dominant at 160-218 and 743-854. Every sample of the repertoires postdated the peak T cell response.

Unmatched junction bases numbered 5, after V lost 1 base and J lost 6 bases. This CDR3 spans 14 amino acids. Germline assignment: CDR1 SGHRS and CDR2 YFSETQ. A remark on this clone: Its antigen is undetermined.

This receptor was obtained from an adult in good health. The sequencing here drew on peripheral blood, taken on day 0 of AZD1222 vaccination. This chain links TRBV5-1 with TRBJ1-2, with 8 nucleotides matching TRBD1. Here the CDR3 reads CASSLSGQAHGYTF. The CDR3 DNA reads TGCGCCAGCAGCTTGTCGGGACAGGCTCATGGCTACACCTTC.